Reported below is one T cell receptor beta chain. Only in-frame clones appear in the TCRdb table, and some are missing; sequencing was by immunoSEQ multiplex PCR. The sample has around 470,000 clones, about 92% seen once. This sample stems from a study of blood T cell repertoires in COVID-19. About the research overall: The samples span acute and convalescent COVID-19 from the United States, Italy and Spain.

Everyone who took part was roughly 18 to 100 years old, and they came from 24 US areas. Resolution of symptoms, clearance, or two negative PCRs was present in recovered Cohort 3 donors. The sample consisted of PBMCs or T cells enriched from blood (not recorded which). The receptor was isolated from a man in his late teens or twenties who had recovered from COVID-19.

CDR3 in amino acids: CATSDTGYYGYTF. The CDR3 nucleotides read TGTGCCACCAGTGATACAGGGTACTATGGCTACACCTTC. The V and J genes are TRBV24-1 and TRBJ1-2, with a tentative D call TRBD1 (6 bases). Trimming took 3 bases from V and 3 from J, leaving 7 bases between them. The CDR3 is made up of 13 amino acids. Germline CDR1 reads KGHDR; CDR2 reads SFDVKD.